Listed below are T cell receptor beta chains from one sample, sequenced in a study of identical twins. TCRdb processed the 5' RACE reads anew with MiXCR; each CDR3 protein has one entry. The sample yields a few hundred thousand distinct CDR3 sequences, 9.5% to 10% seen once. These data were also reused for a study on yellow fever vaccine responses in identical twins.

The sequenced material came from PBMCs. The receptors stem from a woman younger than 35 in good health. The CDR3 runs from the conserved cysteine through the conserved F or W. Each record gives: V gene, clone size, J gene, D gene, CDR3 protein, CDR3 DNA. The D gene is left open where the match is weak. Not all rows give a size; the values are once, few, many and, for expanded clones, a class.

TRBV7-6	NA	TRBJ2-1	NA	CASSYRVDEQFF	TGTGCCAGCAGCTACAGGGTTGATGAGCAGTTCTTC
TRBV25-1	many	TRBJ2-5	NA	CLGLPQETQYF	TGTCTGGGACTCCCACAAGAGACCCAGTACTTC
TRBV7-2	NA	TRBJ2-7	TRBD2	CASSLGLAGGVHEQYF	TGTGCCAGCAGCTTAGGACTAGCGGGGGGGGTCCACGAGCAGTACTTC
TRBV7-9	few	TRBJ2-7	NA	CASSPPIGLNEQYF	TGTGCCAGCAGCCCCCCCATCGGACTGAACGAGCAGTACTTC
TRBV6-1	few	TRBJ2-1	TRBD1	CASSRPGTGAGGQFF	TGTGCCAGCAGTCGACCCGGGACAGGGGCCGGGGGGCAGTTCTTC
TRBV24-1	NA	TRBJ1-5	TRBD1	CATSSTGSSNQPQHF	TGTGCCACCAGTTCGACAGGGAGCAGCAATCAGCCCCAGCATTTT
TRBV12-3/TRBV12-4	few	TRBJ2-1	TRBD1	CASRLAGQGDNEQFF	TGTGCCAGCAGACTGGCCGGACAGGGCGACAATGAGCAGTTCTTC
TRBV5-1	many	TRBJ2-5	NA	CASSLGTNPGETQYF	TGCGCCAGCAGCTTGGGGACCAACCCCGGAGAGACCCAGTACTTC
TRBV7-9	NA	TRBJ2-3	NA	CASSGGRDGVTDTQYF	TGTGCCAGCAGCGGAGGACGAGATGGGGTCACAGATACGCAGTATTTT
TRBV2	NA	TRBJ2-2	NA	CASSEVSPTGELFF	TGTGCCAGCAGTGAGGTATCCCCTACCGGGGAGCTGTTTTTT
TRBV20-1	NA	TRBJ2-7	TRBD1	CSAKHRGLYEQYF	TGCAGTGCCAAACACAGGGGGCTCTACGAGCAGTACTTC
TRBV29-1	many	TRBJ1-5	NA	CSVVYSSNQPQHF	TGCAGCGTTGTCTACAGTAGCAATCAGCCCCAGCATTTT
TRBV5-5	many	TRBJ2-5	NA	CASSKGGETQYF	TGTGCCAGCAGCAAGGGGGGGGAGACCCAGTACTTC
TRBV12-3/TRBV12-4	few	TRBJ2-1	NA	CASSPPADNEQFF	TGTGCCAGCAGCCCTCCTGCCGACAATGAGCAGTTCTTC
TRBV7-9	NA	TRBJ2-7	NA	CASSFGGGPYEQYF	TGTGCCAGCAGCTTCGGGGGAGGACCCTACGAGCAGTACTTC
TRBV12-3/TRBV12-4	many	TRBJ2-3	NA	CASSTGPYTQYF	TGTGCCAGCAGTACCGGGCCCTATACGCAGTATTTT
TRBV7-9	NA	TRBJ1-6	NA	CASSPMTAWDSPLHF	TGTGCCAGCAGCCCCATGACCGCATGGGACTCACCCCTCCACTTT
TRBV5-1	NA	TRBJ2-3	NA	CASSVTPRDTQYF	TGCGCCAGCAGCGTCACCCCCCGAGATACGCAGTATTTT
TRBV7-2	NA	TRBJ2-2	TRBD2	CASSPTRTSITGELFF	TGTGCCAGCAGCCCGACCCGGACTAGCATCACCGGGGAGCTGTTTTTT
TRBV4-1	NA	TRBJ2-1	NA	CASSQEGPLQSSYNEQFF	TGCGCCAGCAGCCAAGAGGGCCCCCTACAAAGCTCCTACAATGAGCAGTTCTTC
TRBV29-1	NA	TRBJ2-7	NA	CSVVTGEGPPQQYF	TGCAGCGTAGTGACAGGAGAGGGACCCCCTCAGCAGTACTTC
TRBV19	few	TRBJ2-1	NA	CASSMDRYRVQFF	TGTGCCAGTAGTATGGACCGCTACAGGGTGCAGTTCTTC
TRBV7-9	NA	TRBJ2-1	NA	CASSGLTTEQFF	TGTGCCAGCAGCGGCTTGACCACTGAGCAGTTCTTC
TRBV7-6	many	TRBJ2-7	NA	CASSLGLGNYEQYF	TGTGCCAGCAGCTTAGGGCTGGGAAACTACGAGCAGTACTTC
TRBV29-1	few	TRBJ2-3	TRBD2	CSVGAGLARTDTQYF	TGCAGCGTTGGAGCGGGACTAGCGCGCACAGATACGCAGTATTTT
TRBV27	NA	TRBJ2-1	NA	CASAFYNEQFF	TGTGCCAGCGCCTTCTACAATGAGCAGTTCTTC
TRBV20-1	NA	TRBJ1-4	NA	CSARNNDEKLFF	TGCAGTGCTAGGAACAACGACGAAAAACTGTTTTTT
TRBV7-8	NA	TRBJ2-5	NA	CASSPPPSQETQYF	TGTGCCAGCAGCCCCCCGCCCAGCCAAGAGACCCAGTACTTC
TRBV20-1	few	TRBJ1-4	TRBD1	CSARAGQGEWEKLFF	TGCAGTGCTAGGGCAGGACAGGGAGAGTGGGAAAAACTGTTTTTT
TRBV6-1	NA	TRBJ2-2	NA	CASGGSQTGLAGELFF	TGTGCCAGCGGGGGATCTCAGACAGGCCTGGCCGGGGAGCTGTTTTTT
TRBV11-2	few	TRBJ2-1	TRBD1	CASSLGWGQGYNEQFF	TGTGCCAGCAGCTTAGGGTGGGGACAGGGCTACAATGAGCAGTTCTTC
TRBV5-1	many	TRBJ1-2	NA	CASSNQVNYGYTF	TGCGCCAGCAGCAACCAGGTTAACTATGGCTACACCTTC
TRBV15	NA	TRBJ2-2	NA	CATSRVGGKSTGELFF	TGTGCCACCAGCAGAGTTGGCGGGAAAAGCACCGGGGAGCTGTTTTTT
TRBV20-1	few	TRBJ2-1	NA	CSARTVEGLMSEQFF	TGCAGTGCCAGAACTGTTGAGGGCCTGATGAGTGAGCAGTTCTTC
TRBV28	NA	TRBJ2-1	NA	CASSSPSGLYNEQFF	TGTGCCAGCAGTTCCCCCAGCGGCCTCTACAATGAGCAGTTCTTC
TRBV19	NA	TRBJ2-7	NA	CASSIRLPYEQYF	TGTGCCAGTAGTATACGGCTCCCCTACGAGCAGTACTTC
TRBV7-9	NA	TRBJ2-3	TRBD2	CASSVIAGGVADTQYF	TGTGCCAGCAGCGTGATAGCGGGAGGCGTCGCAGATACGCAGTATTTT
TRBV28	few	TRBJ2-1	TRBD1	CASMTGGFFINEQFF	TGTGCCAGCATGACAGGGGGCTTCTTTATCAATGAGCAGTTCTTC
TRBV10-2	NA	TRBJ2-6	TRBD2	CASGGLSGRSGANVLTF	TGCGCCAGCGGGGGACTAAGCGGCCGCTCTGGGGCCAACGTCCTGACTTTC
TRBV28	many	TRBJ2-1	NA	CASSDNEQFF	TGTGCCAGCAGTGACAATGAGCAGTTCTTC
TRBV14	few	TRBJ2-2	NA	CASSETRSNTGELFF	TGTGCCAGCAGTGAAACCCGTTCGAACACCGGGGAGCTGTTTTTT
TRBV15	many	TRBJ1-1	NA	CATSRTNPWNTEAFF	TGTGCCACCAGCAGGACCAATCCCTGGAACACTGAAGCTTTCTTT
TRBV6-1	few	TRBJ2-1	TRBD2	CASSESGSSYNEQFF	TGTGCCAGCAGTGAAAGCGGGAGCTCCTACAATGAGCAGTTCTTC
TRBV12-3/TRBV12-4	few	TRBJ2-2	TRBD1	CASRGRQGDTGELFF	TGTGCCAGCAGGGGGAGACAGGGGGACACCGGGGAGCTGTTTTTT
TRBV9	few	TRBJ2-3	TRBD2	CASSESGKSTDTQYF	TGTGCCAGCAGCGAAAGCGGGAAGAGCACAGATACGCAGTATTTT
TRBV29-1	many	TRBJ1-3	NA	CSANSGNTIYF	TGCAGCGCGAACTCTGGAAACACCATATATTTT
TRBV29-1	many	TRBJ2-1	NA	CSVDRFNEQFF	TGCAGCGTTGATCGGTTCAATGAGCAGTTCTTC
TRBV2	few	TRBJ2-4	NA	CASNLAAKNIQYF	TGTGCCAGCAATCTAGCCGCCAAAAACATTCAGTACTTC
TRBV27	few	TRBJ2-4	TRBD1	CASSLTGQGSVNF	TGTGCCAGCAGTTTAACGGGACAGGGCTCCGTTAACTTC
TRBV29-1	NA	TRBJ2-7	NA	CSVVEGPYEQYF	TGCAGCGTTGTGGAGGGACCCTACGAGCAGTACTTC